This entry is about one T cell receptor beta chain. No antigen is known for it. The data were obtained in a study of cytomegalovirus exposure and HLA in healthy donors. Overall study: Among around 200 million T cells, an earlier analysis found about 100 million unique TCR beta sequences.

PCR amplification relied on 60 Vbeta primers (plus 13 Jbeta primers). Using immunoSEQ multiplex PCR, the repertoire was profiled, and TCRdb retains in-frame clones only, with some absent. Of about 180,000 clones in the sample, 60% to 85% were seen once. Germline V gives CDR1 LGHNA, CDR2 YSLEER. The V segment lost 0 bases and the J segment 2 bases; nucleotides outside the gene matches: 7. The CDR3 covers 17 residues. Points from the study as a whole: A later analysis found TCR association rates differed by HLA locus, highest for DRB1 and lowest for HLA-C. At a 0.05 false discovery rate, a later analysis found 15,000 to 20,000 TCR beta sequences to be associated with HLA alleles.

This clonotype originated in a man aged 40-49 years in good health and CMV-seronegative. Specimen: PBMCs. This chain uses TRBV4-3 with TRBJ2-3, with 8 bases that match TRBD2. The CDR3 DNA reads as TGCGCCAGCAGCCAAGATAGGGCGGGAGGCGTCACAGATACGCAGTATTTT. Translating it yields CASSQDRAGGVTDTQYF.